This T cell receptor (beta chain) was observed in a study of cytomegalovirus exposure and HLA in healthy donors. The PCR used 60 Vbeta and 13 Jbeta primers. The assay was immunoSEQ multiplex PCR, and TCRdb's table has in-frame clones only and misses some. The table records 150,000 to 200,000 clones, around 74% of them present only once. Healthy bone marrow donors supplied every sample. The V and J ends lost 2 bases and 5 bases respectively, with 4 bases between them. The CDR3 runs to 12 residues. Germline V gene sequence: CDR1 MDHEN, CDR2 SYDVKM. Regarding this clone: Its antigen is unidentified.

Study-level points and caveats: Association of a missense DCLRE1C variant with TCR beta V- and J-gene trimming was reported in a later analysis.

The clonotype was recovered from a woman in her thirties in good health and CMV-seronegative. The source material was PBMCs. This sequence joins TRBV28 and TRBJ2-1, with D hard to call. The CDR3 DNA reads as TGTGCCAGCAGTTTACTTCACAATGAGCAGTTCTTC. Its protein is CASSLLHNEQFF.